This entry lists 30 T cell receptor beta chains sequenced from one sample in a study of T cells in Graves' hyperthyroidism and ophthalmopathy. Amplification of TCR beta CDR3 regions used RNA as the template. The HTBI primer set was used in a first-round RT-PCR of the TCR CDR3. TCRdb ran MiXCR on the multiplex PCR reads and lists one entry per CDR3 protein. The table has 350,000 or so distinct CDR3 sequences, over 15% seen once. The sample was blood. The receptors were sampled from a woman between 45 and 60 years old with Graves' hyperthyroidism.

The CDR3 region is CASSLEDEQFF. In DNA, the CDR3 is TGTGCCAGCAGCTTGGAGGATGAGCAGTTCTTC. This sequence joins TRBV5-5 and TRBJ2-1; no clear D. V was pared by 0 bases and J by 8 bases, with 3 bases between. There are 11 residues in the CDR3. Germline CDR1 is SGHKS and CDR2 is YYEKEE (reference sequence).

This chain connects TRBV20-1 to TRBJ2-3; unclear D gene. Germline V gene data show CDR1 as DFQATT and CDR2 as SNEGSKA (reference sequence). With 4 bases removed from V and 10 bases from J, the gap between germline ends came to 12 bases. This CDR3 spans 11 amino acids. The CDR3 DNA sequence: TGCAGTGCTACAGGAATAGAAGCGCAGTATTTT. This gives the protein CSATGIEAQYF.

This clonotype was seen ten or more times. This chain uses TRBV10-3 with TRBJ1-5; possible D gene TRBD1, 5 bases. This CDR3 comprises 13 residues. Trimming took 4 bases from V and 5 from J, leaving 9 bases between them. Germline V gives CDR1 ENHRY, CDR2 SYGVKD. CDR3 sequence: CAISGQYDQPQHF. The CDR3 DNA reads as TGTGCCATCAGTGGACAGTACGATCAGCCCCAGCATTTT.

Only a few counts were recorded for this clonotype. The V gene is TRBV12-3 or TRBV12-4, the J gene TRBJ1-4, with D possibly matching TRBD1 (6 bases). Deletions cut 5 bases from V and 5 bases from J, with 15 bases between. This CDR3 contains 15 residues. The DNA of the CDR3 is TGTGCCAGCAGTCCCGGACAGCTAGTCAATGAAAAACTGTTTTTT. Protein: CASSPGQLVNEKLFF.

There are a few counts of this clonotype. The rearrangement links TRBV6-1 to TRBJ2-3; 9 bases match TRBD1. The J segment lost 4 bases and the V segment lost 7 bases, leaving 6 bases of the junction unmatched. The germline V gene has CDR1 MNHNS and CDR2 SASEGT. CDR3 length equals 14 residues. The CDR3 nucleotides are TGTGCCAGCACGACAGGGGGGGGAGCAGATACGCAGTATTTT. Translation gives CASTTGGGADTQYF.

J is TRBJ2-7 and V is TRBV11-2; TRBD1 agrees at 12 bases. Germline V lookup: CDR1 SGHAT, CDR2 FQNNGV. The CDR3 consists of 14 residues. After removal of 3 bases from V and 6 bases from J, the junction contained 3 bases not matched to a gene. The CDR3 sequence is CASSLGQGASEQYF. The CDR3 DNA reads as TGTGCCAGCAGCTTGGGACAGGGGGCTAGCGAGCAGTACTTC.

This clonotype was recorded a few times. The chain is built from TRBV3-1 and TRBJ1-1; 9 positions agree with TRBD1. In germline, CDR1 is LGHDT, CDR2 YNNKEL (reference sequence). The CDR3 totals 16 residues. J was trimmed by 7 bases and V by 1 base; bases with no gene match: 10. CDR3 amino acids: CASSQVYNRGLGEAFF. The CDR3 DNA sequence: TGTGCCAGCAGCCAAGTATATAACAGGGGGCTGGGTGAAGCTTTCTTT.

Of note for this clonotype: A much larger clone lies a single base off, so this may be a read error. This rearrangement joins TRBV11-2 to TRBJ2-1; D is possibly TRBD2 (5 bases). The germline V gene encodes CDR1 SGHAT and CDR2 FQNNGV. This CDR3 is 16 amino acids long. The CDR3 loop is CASSLDFPGSGNKQFF. CDR3 coding DNA: TGTGCCAGCAGCTTAGATTTTCCGGGATCGGGCAATAAGCAGTTCTTC. The full variable domain, completed using reference TRBV11-2 and TRBJ2-1, is EAGVAQSPRYKIIEKRQSVAFWCNPISGHATLYWYQQILGQGPKLLIQFQNNGVVDDSQLPKDRFSAERLKGVDSTLKIQPAKLEDSAVYLCASSLDFPGSGNKQFFGPGTRLTVL.

This clonotype was seen only a few times. The rearrangement uses TRBV6-7 and TRBJ2-7; possible D gene TRBD1, 6 bases. TRBV6-7 is an ORF, with its function uncertain. The CDR3 covers 18 residues. V gave up 0 bases and J gave up 4 bases, with 22 bases separating them. CDR3 DNA: TGTGCCAGCAGTTACTCGTATCAGGGGACGTTGTATTTTTACGAGCAGTACGTC. This sequence encodes CASSYSYQGTLYFYEQYV.

V usage is TRBV12-3 or TRBV12-4 and J usage is TRBJ2-5, with D perhaps matching TRBD1 (5 bases). This CDR3 spans 14 amino acids. V lost 10 bases to trimming and J lost 4 bases, with 19 bases between them. The CDR3 sequence: CATGPPRQRETQYF. In nucleotides, the CDR3 is TGTGCCACAGGGCCCCCGAGACAGCGAGAGACCCAGTACTTC.

The chain has TRBV12-3 or TRBV12-4 and TRBJ2-5; D remains ambiguous. This CDR3 is built from 13 residues. Trimming removed 5 bases at V and 1 base at J, with 8 bases between. As DNA, the CDR3 is TGTGCCAGCAGTAGCTGGGTCCAAGAGACCCAGTACTTC. Translated, it gives CASSSWVQETQYF.

In its sample, this clonotype was seen many times. The rearrangement joins TRBV6-2 or TRBV6-3 to TRBJ2-1; maybe TRBD1 (5 bases). CDR3 size: 12 residues. V lost 0 bases, J lost 9 bases, and 6 bases lay in between. The germline V gene encodes CDR1 MNHEY and CDR2 SVGEGT. The DNA for the CDR3 is TGTGCCAGCAGTTACTCGCAGGGTGAGCAGTTCTTC. Its protein is CASSYSQGEQFF.

This clonotype has just a few counts. One end of the junction fails to match germline, which may point to a read error. The chain couples TRBV2 to TRBJ1-4; TRBD1 matches 8 bases. From germline, CDR1 is SNHLY and CDR2 FYNNEI. CDR3 length: 13 residues. The DNA for the CDR3 is TGTGCCAGCTCTGGACAGGGCAATGACAAACTGTTTTTT. Translated, it gives CASSGQGNDKLFF.

This clonotype has only a few counts. The chain uses TRBV19 and TRBJ1-3; TRBD1 might be the D (5 bases). The germline gives CDR1 LNHDA, CDR2 SQIVND (reference sequence). Trimming pared 10 bases from V and 0 bases from J, leaving 13 bases between. This CDR3 contains 14 residues. CDR3 nucleotides: TGTGCCACCTCCGGGACCCTCTCTGGAAACACCATATATTTT. It specifies CATSGTLSGNTIYF.

This clonotype was seen ten or more times. CDR3 protein: CASLGSNYGYTF. The CDR3 nucleotides read TGTGCCAGCTTAGGCAGCAACTATGGCTACACCTTC. The rearrangement joins TRBV28 to TRBJ1-2; D ambiguous. This CDR3 region has 12 residues. The germline CDR1 and CDR2 sequences are MDHEN and SYDVKM. The V end lost 8 bases, the J end lost 2 bases, and 9 bases lay between the germline ends.

This clonotype was seen many times. The chain is built from TRBV6-6 and TRBJ2-1; the D is unclear. This CDR3 is 14 amino acids long. Deletions cut 1 base from V and 3 bases from J, with 7 bases between. Germline V gene lookup returns CDR1 MNHNY and CDR2 SVGAGI (reference sequence). In DNA form, the CDR3 reads TGTGCCAGCAGTTACTTCGTGAACTACAATGAGCAGTTCTTC. It is translated as CASSYFVNYNEQFF.

In this sample, this clonotype turned up a few times. The CDR3 is CASSQRTGTNEKLFF. CDR3 nucleotides: TGCGCCAGCAGCCAACGGACAGGGACTAATGAAAAACTGTTTTTT. The chain links TRBV4-1 to TRBJ1-4; TRBD1 aligns across 8 bases. J lost 2 bases, V lost 2 bases, and 1 base had no gene match. The CDR3 is made up of 15 amino acids. CDR1 is MGHRA, CDR2 YSYEKL, per germline.

In this sample, this clonotype turned up many times. The chain has TRBV2 and TRBJ1-5, with TRBD1 matching over 7 bases. The germline V gene encodes CDR1 SNHLY and CDR2 FYNNEI. The trim removed 2 bases at V and 6 bases at J, leaving 7 bases unmatched. The CDR3 sequence is 15 residues long. The CDR3 DNA reads as TGTGCCAGCAGTGAATTGTTAGGGGGCAGTCAGCCCCAGCATTTT. Translation gives CASSELLGGSQPQHF.

This clonotype was recorded at least ten times. The J gene is TRBJ2-3, the V gene TRBV3-1; 10 nucleotides agree with TRBD1. The CDR3 has 16 residues. Germline V lookup: CDR1 LGHDT, CDR2 YNNKEL (reference sequence). V dropped 3 bases and J dropped 4; count of bases not matched to a gene: 7. CDR3 residues: CASSQETGGNSDTQYF. The CDR3 DNA reads as TGTGCCAGCAGCCAGGAGACAGGGGGCAATTCAGATACGCAGTATTTT.

Only a few counts were recorded for this clonotype. The rearrangement uses TRBV9 and TRBJ1-1, with 8 bases matching TRBD1. Looked up from germline, CDR1 is SGDLS and CDR2 is YYNGEE. The V and J ends lost 4 bases and 3 bases, in that order; junction bases with no gene match: 8. CDR3 length equals 15 residues. Here the CDR3 reads CASSLQGDTDTEAFF. The CDR3 DNA is TGTGCCAGCAGCTTACAGGGGGATACGGACACTGAAGCTTTCTTT. The complete variable domain, with remaining parts taken from reference TRBV9 and TRBJ1-1, reads DSGVTQTPKHLITATGQRVTLRCSPRSGDLSVYWYQQSLDQGLQFLIQYYNGEERAKGNILERFSAQQFPDLHSELNLSSLELGDSALYFCASSLQGDTDTEAFFGQGTRLTVV.

There are a few counts of this clonotype. The V and J genes are TRBV7-6 and TRBJ2-5, with D possibly TRBD2 on 5 matching bases. Trimming stripped 1 base from V and 1 base from J, with 10 bases between. In germline, CDR1 is SGHVS, CDR2 FNYEAQ. CDR3 size: 15 residues. CDR3 amino acids: CASSLVPGSQETQYF. The DNA of the CDR3 is TGTGCCAGCAGCTTAGTGCCGGGATCCCAAGAGACCCAGTACTTC.

In regard to this clonotype: Since a much larger clone is just one base distant, this may be a read error. The gene calls are TRBV28 and TRBJ2-5; the match to TRBD2 covers 8 bases. Germline CDR1 and CDR2: MDHEN and SYDVKM. The CDR3 runs 14 residues. V dropped 8 bases and J dropped 3; count of bases not matched to a gene: 8. The CDR3 sequence: CASSGGLVEETQYF. The CDR3 DNA is TGTGCCAGCTCGGGAGGGCTAGTGGAAGAGACCCAGTACTTC.

The rearrangement uses TRBV9 and TRBJ2-1; possible D gene TRBD1, 5 bases. Trimming took 2 bases from V and 2 from J, leaving 17 bases between them. The CDR3 extends over 17 amino acids. Germline CDR1 and CDR2: SGDLS and YYNGEE. The CDR3 is CASSVGTRGQPYNEQFF. CDR3 DNA sequence: TGTGCCAGCAGCGTCGGCACACGAGGACAACCCTACAATGAGCAGTTCTTC.

This clonotype was detected ten times or more. The rearrangement uses TRBV12-3 or TRBV12-4 and TRBJ1-1; 8 bases agree with TRBD1. V dropped 2 bases and J dropped 10; count of bases not matched to a gene: 9. The CDR3 loop spans 14 amino acids. CDR3 residues: CASSLSPGTGIAFF. The DNA for the CDR3 is TGTGCCAGCAGTTTATCCCCCGGGACAGGTATAGCTTTCTTT.

This clonotype was picked up many times. The chain has TRBV11-1 and TRBJ2-2, with D possibly TRBD2 on 5 matching bases. The CDR3 loop spans 15 amino acids. Per germline, CDR1 SGHAT and CDR2 FQDESV (reference sequence). Trimming removed 3 bases at V and 3 bases at J, with 11 bases between. The chain's CDR3 is CASSLSGRDTGELFF. As DNA, the CDR3 is TGTGCCAGCAGCTTGAGCGGACGAGACACCGGGGAGCTGTTTTTT.

This clonotype has at least ten counts. The genes are TRBV2 and TRBJ2-7; 8 nucleotides agree with TRBD1. The CDR3 runs 16 residues. The germline V gene encodes CDR1 SNHLY and CDR2 FYNNEI. The V gene end was trimmed by 2 bases and the J gene end by 4 bases; junction bases not matched to a gene: 10. The CDR3 nucleotides read TGTGCCAGCAGTGAACCCCCGACAGGGGCCCCTTACGAGCAGTACTTC. This sequence encodes CASSEPPTGAPYEQYF.

This clonotype was counted many times. The gene calls are TRBV18 and TRBJ1-6, with D unresolved. V lost 4 bases, J lost 5 bases, and 6 bases lay in between. Germline V gives CDR1 KGHSH, CDR2 LQKENI. The CDR3 loop spans 13 amino acids. CDR3 sequence reads: CASSLEDNSPLHF. The CDR3 DNA reads TGTGCCAGCTCACTCGAAGATAATTCACCCCTCCACTTT.

This clonotype was counted once. The chain is built from TRBV2 and TRBJ2-7; D is unresolved. V was shortened by 7 bases and J by 5 bases, with 12 bases between the two germline ends. CDR1 is SNHLY, CDR2 FYNNEI, per germline. The CDR3 loop spans 12 amino acids. CDR3 coding DNA: TGTGCCAGCACCCTCCTCCCCAACGAGCAGTACTTC. Translation: CASTLLPNEQYF.

This clonotype occurred many times. This rearrangement joins TRBV30 to TRBJ2-3; 10 nucleotides match TRBD2. The CDR3 is made up of 14 amino acids. The V segment lost 4 bases and the J segment 4 bases; nucleotides outside the gene matches: 5. The germline CDR1 and CDR2 sequences are GTSNPN and SVGIG (reference sequence). In nucleotides, the CDR3 is TGTGCCTGGAACCAGCGGGGGGGCTCAGATACGCAGTATTTT. Translated, it gives CAWNQRGGSDTQYF. Full variable domain (missing parts from reference TRBV30 and TRBJ2-3): SQTIHQWPATLVQPVGSPLSLECTVEGTSNPNLYWYRQAAGRGLQLLFYSVGIGQISSEVPQNLSASRPQDRQFILSSKKLLLSDSGFYLCAWNQRGGSDTQYFGPGTRLTVL.

The chain joins TRBV30 to TRBJ1-5, with D perhaps matching TRBD1 (6 bases). Germline V gene data show CDR1 as GTSNPN and CDR2 as SVGIG (reference sequence). Trimming removed 1 base at V and 0 bases at J, with 19 bases between. The CDR3 consists of 18 residues. The chain's CDR3 is CAWSGVGQSIFSNQPQHF. The CDR3 DNA sequence: TGTGCCTGGAGTGGAGTTGGACAGTCTATTTTTAGCAATCAGCCCCAGCATTTT.